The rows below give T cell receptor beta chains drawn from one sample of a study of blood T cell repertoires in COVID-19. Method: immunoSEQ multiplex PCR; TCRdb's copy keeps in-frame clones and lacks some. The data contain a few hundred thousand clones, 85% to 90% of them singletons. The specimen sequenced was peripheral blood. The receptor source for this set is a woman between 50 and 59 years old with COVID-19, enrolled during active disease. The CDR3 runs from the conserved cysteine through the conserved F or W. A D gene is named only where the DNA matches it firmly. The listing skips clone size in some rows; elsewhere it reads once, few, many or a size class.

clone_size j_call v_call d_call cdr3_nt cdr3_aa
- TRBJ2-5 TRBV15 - TGTGCCACTTCTTTCTTGTACCAAGAGACCCAGTACTTC CATSFLYQETQYF
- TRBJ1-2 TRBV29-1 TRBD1 TGCAGCGCCGAGGGTGGGGGACAGAGAGCTAACTATGGCTACACCTTC CSAEGGGQRANYGYTF
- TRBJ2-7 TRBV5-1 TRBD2 TGCGCCAGCAGCCGGGTAGTAGCGGGGGACTACGAGCAGTACTTC CASSRVVAGDYEQYF
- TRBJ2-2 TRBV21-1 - TGTGCCAGCAGCAAAGTCCTAGCGGGAGTCGGTTTTGGGGGGGAGCTGTTTTTT CASSKVLAGVGFGGELFF
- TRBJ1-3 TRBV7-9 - TGTGCCAGCAGCTTAGTTTCCCTCTCTGGAAACACCATATATTTT CASSLVSLSGNTIYF
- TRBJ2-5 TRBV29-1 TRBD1 TGCAGCGTTCGACAGGGTAGCGAGACCCAGTACTTC CSVRQGSETQYF
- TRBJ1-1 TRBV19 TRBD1 TGTGCCAGTAGTATAGGGGACAGTCTCCTTATGAACACTGAAGCTTTCTTT CASSIGDSLLMNTEAFF
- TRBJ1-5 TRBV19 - TGTGCCAGTAGTATTTCCCAGTATAGCAATCAGCCCCAGCATTTT CASSISQYSNQPQHF
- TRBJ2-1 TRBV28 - TGTGCCAGCAGTCCCCGAACGGGACTCGGGAATGAGCAGTTCTTC CASSPRTGLGNEQFF
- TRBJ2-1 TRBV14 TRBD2 TGTGCCAGCAGCCAAGATCGTGGCGGGGGAAGCTCCTACAATGAGCAGTTCTTC CASSQDRGGGSSYNEQFF
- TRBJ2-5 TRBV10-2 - TGCGCCAGCAGGAAGAGTCATGTTGTAGAGACCCAGTACTTC CASRKSHVVETQYF
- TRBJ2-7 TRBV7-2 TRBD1 TGTGCCAGCAGCTCAGACAGGGACCGGAGGGAGCAGTACTTC CASSSDRDRREQYF
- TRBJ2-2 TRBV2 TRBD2 TGTGCCAGCATTTCGACTAGCGGGGGAACAAACACCGGGGAGCTGTTTTTT CASISTSGGTNTGELFF
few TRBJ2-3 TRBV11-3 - TGTGCCAGCAGCTTAACAGGTAGCACAGATACGCAGTATTTT CASSLTGSTDTQYF
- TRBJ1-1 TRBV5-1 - TGCGCCAGCAGGGTCTACAGGGATGAAGCTTTCTTT CASRVYRDEAFF
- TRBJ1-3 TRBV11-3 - TGTGCCAGCAGCTTAGATCTAGGCACGGGGAACACCATATATTTT CASSLDLGTGNTIYF
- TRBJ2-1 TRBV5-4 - TGTGCCAGCAGCATGAGACAGGTTGGCTACAATGAGCAGTTCTTC CASSMRQVGYNEQFF
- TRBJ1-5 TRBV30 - TGTGCCTGGAGTGGTGGGCAGGGCATGTCCCAGCATTTT CAWSGGQGMSQHF
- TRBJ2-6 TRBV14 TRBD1 TGTGCCAGCAGCCTCCGGGACAGCCTCACTGGGGCCAACGTCCTGACTTTC CASSLRDSLTGANVLTF
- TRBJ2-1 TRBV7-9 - TGTGCCAGCAGACCCAGGTCCCGCGGACAGTCGGATTACAATGAGCAGTTCTTC CASRPRSRGQSDYNEQFF
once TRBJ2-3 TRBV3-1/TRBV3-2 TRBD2 TGTGCCAGCAGCCAAGATCGGAGGGCTAGCGGGAGAGATACGCAGTATTTT CASSQDRRASGRDTQYF
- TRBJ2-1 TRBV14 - TGTGCCAGCAGCCAAGATTTCAGGGCTCTTCGGAAGTTCTTC CASSQDFRALRKFF
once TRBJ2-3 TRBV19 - TGTGCCAGTAGTATGAGGGTCGGCGGGGGCACAGATACGCAGTATTTT CASSMRVGGGTDTQYF
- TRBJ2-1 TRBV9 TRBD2 TGTGCCAGCAGCCAAGGACTAGCGGGAGGCAACAATGAGCAGTTCTTC CASSQGLAGGNNEQFF
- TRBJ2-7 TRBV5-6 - TGTGCCAGCAGCTTGGGTATTATAACATCGTACGAGCAGTACTTC CASSLGIITSYEQYF
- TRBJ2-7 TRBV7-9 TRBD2 TGTGCCAGCAGCTTAGGCTCCGGGAGGGCCTTGGGCGAGCAGTACTTC CASSLGSGRALGEQYF
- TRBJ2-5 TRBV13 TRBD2 TGTGCCAGCAGTCATGGACTAGCGGGAGGGCTGTTCGGGGAGACCCAGTACTTC CASSHGLAGGLFGETQYF
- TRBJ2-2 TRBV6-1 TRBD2 TGTGCCAGCAGTGCGCTAGCGGGAGGGCTTCCCTCCGGGGAGCTGTTTTTT CASSALAGGLPSGELFF
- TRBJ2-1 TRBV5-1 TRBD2 TGCGCCAGCAGTTTGACTAGCGGGACGTACAATGAGCAGTTCTTC CASSLTSGTYNEQFF
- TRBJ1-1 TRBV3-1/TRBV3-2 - TGTGCCAGCAGCCAAGATTGGAGGGCGAGAGGGACTGAAGCTTTCTTT CASSQDWRARGTEAFF
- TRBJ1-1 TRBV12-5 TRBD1 TGTGCTAGTGCTGTGGACAGGCCCTATCACGGGGCTTTCTTT CASAVDRPYHGAFF
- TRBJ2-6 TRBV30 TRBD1 TGTGCCTGGAGTGTTGTCAGGGGGCGCCTTACTGGGGCCAACGTCCTGACTTTC CAWSVVRGRLTGANVLTF
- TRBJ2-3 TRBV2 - TGTGCCAGCAGTTACAGGGAAGAAGTCACAGATACGCAGTATTTT CASSYREEVTDTQYF
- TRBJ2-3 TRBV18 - TGTGCCAGCTCACCGCTTTCGGGAGCGGCTACAGATACGCAGTATTTT CASSPLSGAATDTQYF
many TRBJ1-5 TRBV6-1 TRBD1 TGTGCCAGCAGTGAATTGGGAGACAGGGGAGGACAGCCCCAGCATTTT CASSELGDRGGQPQHF